The 18 T cell receptor beta chains given below trace back to one sample, sequenced in a study of shared clonotypes between healthy human individuals. Generated by immunoSEQ multiplex PCR, the TCRdb table keeps only in-frame clones and is missing some. The sample lists under 2.5 million clones; around 93% were seen once. Sequencing was done on a sample of naive CD4+ T cells from PBMCs. As to subset: CD45RA+ positively selected. The receptor set was obtained from a young man in good health. Some clones in this sample may be carry-over from other donors' samples.

This chain joins TRBV7-2 and TRBJ2-5, with D possibly called TRBD1 or TRBD2 (5 bases each). CDR3 length: 13 residues. Germline V gene lookup returns CDR1 SGHTA and CDR2 FQGNSA. V was pared by 5 bases and J by 4 bases, with 11 bases between. CDR3 loop: CASSGGFGETQYF. In DNA form, the CDR3 reads TGTGCCAGCAGCGGGGGATTCGGAGAGACCCAGTACTTC.

The chain employs TRBV5-6 and TRBJ2-7, with D uncertain. V was cut by 4 bases and J by 0 bases, with 17 bases left in between. This CDR3 is built from 16 residues. Germline V gene lookup returns CDR1 SGHDT and CDR2 YYEEEE. CDR3 sequence (DNA): TGTGCCAGCAGCCCCTCATACTGGAGCAGCTCCTACGAGCAGTACTTC. As protein: CASSPSYWSSSYEQYF.

On this clone: Other DNA sequences of this sample code for an identical CDR3. The chain carries TRBV9 and TRBJ2-3, with D perhaps TRBD2 (7 bases). V lost 1 base, J lost 0 bases, and 9 bases lay in between. This CDR3 is 15 amino acids long. The germline V gene has CDR1 SGDLS and CDR2 YYNGEE. Here the CDR3 DNA reads TGTGCCAGCAGCGTACCGGGGGGCAGCACAGATACGCAGTATTTT. Its translation is CASSVPGGSTDTQYF. Filled out from reference TRBV9 and TRBJ2-3, the complete variable domain reads DSGVTQTPKHLITATGQRVTLRCSPRSGDLSVYWYQQSLDQGLQFLIQYYNGEERAKGNILERFSAQQFPDLHSELNLSSLELGDSALYFCASSVPGGSTDTQYFGPGTRLTVL.

This clone appeared a few times. The J gene is TRBJ1-5, the V gene TRBV4-2, with D hard to call. V was cut by 4 bases and J by 6 bases, with 10 bases left in between. The CDR3 spans 13 residues. Germline V lookup: CDR1 LGHNA, CDR2 YNFKEQ. The CDR3 sequence is CASSPPETQPQHF. The CDR3 DNA is TGTGCCAGCAGCCCCCCGGAGACTCAGCCCCAGCATTTT.

This chain connects TRBV5-4 to TRBJ2-1; 7 positions match TRBD2. The V segment lost 4 bases and the J segment 2 bases; nucleotides outside the gene matches: 3. This CDR3 is 14 amino acids long. Germline values: CDR1 SGHNT, CDR2 YYREEE (reference sequence). The CDR3 here is CASSGGVAYNEQFF. The CDR3 DNA reads as TGTGCCAGCAGCGGGGGGGTTGCCTACAATGAGCAGTTCTTC.

The rearrangement uses TRBV6-5 and TRBJ2-7; possible D gene TRBD2, 6 bases. The CDR3 is 16 residues long. V shed 6 bases and J shed 0 bases, with 18 bases lying between them. Per germline, CDR1 MNHEY and CDR2 SVGAGI. The CDR3 region is CASRYRDWASSYEQYF. Written as DNA, the CDR3 is TGTGCCAGCAGATACCGGGACTGGGCCAGCTCCTACGAGCAGTACTTC.

The chain is built from TRBV14 and TRBJ2-1; 8 positions match TRBD1. Germline V gene lookup returns CDR1 SGHDN and CDR2 FVKESK. The CDR3 extends over 14 amino acids. J gave up 3 bases and V 7 bases, and 5 bases lay outside the gene matches. The CDR3 coding sequence is TGTGCCAGCAACAGGGACAGGAACTACAATGAGCAGTTCTTC. It specifies CASNRDRNYNEQFF.

This sequence joins TRBV9 and TRBJ2-7, with D possibly TRBD2 on 5 matching bases. The V gene lost 4 bases and the J gene lost 0 bases, with 17 bases spanning the gap. Germline CDR1 SGDLS, CDR2 YYNGEE. The CDR3 runs to 16 residues. CDR3 in DNA: TGTGCCAGCAGCCCACGGGGTTCCCGCTTCTCCTACGAGCAGTACTTC. Its translation is CASSPRGSRFSYEQYF.

As to this clone: Other nucleotide sequences from this sample produce the same CDR3. The chain joins TRBV29-1 to TRBJ2-1; the match to TRBD2 covers 9 bases. Germline values: CDR1 SQVTM, CDR2 ANQGSEA. V gave up 3 bases and J gave up 4 bases; unmatched junction bases: 4. This CDR3 region has 14 residues. The DNA for the CDR3 is TGCAGCGTTGATCGGCTAGCGGGGTACAATGAGCAGTTCTTC. Amino acids: CSVDRLAGYNEQFF.

J is TRBJ2-3 and V is TRBV29-1; a weak D match, TRBD2 (6 bases). CDR3 size: 11 residues. The V gene's germline CDR1 is SQVTM and CDR2 ANQGSEA. The V and J ends lost 6 bases and 6 bases respectively, with 10 bases between them. The CDR3 protein is CSVNRGDTQYF. CDR3 bases: TGCAGCGTCAACCGGGGGGATACGCAGTATTTT.

This chain joins TRBV27 and TRBJ2-2, with D possibly TRBD2 on 5 matching bases. V lost 7 bases to trimming and J lost 4 bases, with 16 bases between them. The CDR3 consists of 15 residues. Germline values: CDR1 MNHEY, CDR2 SMNVEV (reference sequence). The CDR3 coding sequence is TGTGCCAGCACGGGAAGGGCCGATCGCACCGGGGAGCTGTTTTTT. It specifies CASTGRADRTGELFF.

The chain carries TRBV7-2 and TRBJ1-4; TRBD1 matches at 8 bases. The V gene's germline CDR1 is SGHTA and CDR2 FQGNSA. The CDR3 is 15 residues long. V lost 3 bases to trimming and J lost 8 bases; unmatched junction nucleotides: 8. The CDR3 DNA is TGTGCCAGCAGCTTCGACAGGGGAAGAAAGGAAAAACTGTTTTTT. It is translated as CASSFDRGRKEKLFF.

This chain connects TRBV20-1 to TRBJ2-7; D ambiguous. CDR3 length: 10 residues. Germline values: CDR1 DFQATT, CDR2 SNEGSKA (reference sequence). Trimming removed 5 bases from V and 7 bases from J, with 9 bases in between. CDR3 in DNA: TGCAGTGCTGCCGCCTTGGAGCAGTACTTC. Translated, it gives CSAAALEQYF.

The gene calls are TRBV4-1 and TRBJ2-2, with D possibly matching TRBD2 (6 bases). In germline, CDR1 is MGHRA, CDR2 YSYEKL. The length of the CDR3 is 16 residues. The V gene lost 0 bases and the J gene lost 5 bases, with 13 bases spanning the gap. In DNA, the CDR3 is TGCGCCAGCAGCCAAGACCTATACGCGGGGACCGGGGAGCTGTTTTTT. Its translation is CASSQDLYAGTGELFF.

The chain has TRBV5-1 and TRBJ1-2, with D tentatively TRBD1 (6 bases). The V gene's germline CDR1 is SGHRS and CDR2 YFSETQ. This CDR3 contains 15 residues. V was pared by 1 base and J by 2 bases, with 12 bases between. The CDR3 DNA reads as TGCGCCAGCAGCTTGTCCACGGACAGAAACTATGGCTACACCTTC. Its translation: CASSLSTDRNYGYTF.

In this sample, this clone turned up once. This sequence joins TRBV28 and TRBJ2-7; D is possibly TRBD1 (8 bases). V was cut by 6 bases and J by 2 bases, with 20 bases left in between. The CDR3 runs to 16 residues. Germline V gene data show CDR1 as MDHEN and CDR2 as SYDVKM. CDR3 loop: CASRQGGGTGPYEQYF. CDR3 coding DNA: TGTGCCAGCAGACAAGGGGGGGGGACAGGACCCTACGAGCAGTACTTC.

This chain links TRBV7-9 with TRBJ1-4, with D uncertain. This CDR3 has 15 amino acids. The V end lost 5 bases, the J end lost 2 bases, and 12 bases lay between the germline ends. Germline-derived CDR1 and CDR2 are SEHNR and FQNEAQ (reference sequence). In DNA, the CDR3 is TGTGCCAGCAGCCCTCCGGCCGGGACTAATGAAAAACTGTTTTTT. Translation: CASSPPAGTNEKLFF.

The chain couples TRBV10-3 to TRBJ2-7; no clear D. This CDR3 region has 14 residues. V lost 4 bases and J 3 bases, leaving 13 bases between the germline ends. Germline V lookup: CDR1 ENHRY, CDR2 SYGVKD. This chain's CDR3 is CAISGRLEDYEQYF. The DNA of the CDR3 is TGTGCCATCAGTGGGCGGTTAGAAGACTACGAGCAGTACTTC.